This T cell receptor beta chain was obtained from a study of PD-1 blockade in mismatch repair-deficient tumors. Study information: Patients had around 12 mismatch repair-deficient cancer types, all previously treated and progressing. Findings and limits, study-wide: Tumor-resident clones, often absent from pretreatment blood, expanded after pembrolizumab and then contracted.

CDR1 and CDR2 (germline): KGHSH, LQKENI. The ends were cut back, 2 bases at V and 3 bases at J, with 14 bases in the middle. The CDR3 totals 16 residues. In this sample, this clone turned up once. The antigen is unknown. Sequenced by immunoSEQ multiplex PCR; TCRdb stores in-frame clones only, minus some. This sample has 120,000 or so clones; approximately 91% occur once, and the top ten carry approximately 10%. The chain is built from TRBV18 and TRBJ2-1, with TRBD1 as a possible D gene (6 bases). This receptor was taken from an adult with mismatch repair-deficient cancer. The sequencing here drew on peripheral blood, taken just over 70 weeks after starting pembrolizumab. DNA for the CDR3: TGTGCCAGCTCACCAACAGGGAAAACAAGCTACAATGAGCAGTTCTTC. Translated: CASSPTGKTSYNEQFF.